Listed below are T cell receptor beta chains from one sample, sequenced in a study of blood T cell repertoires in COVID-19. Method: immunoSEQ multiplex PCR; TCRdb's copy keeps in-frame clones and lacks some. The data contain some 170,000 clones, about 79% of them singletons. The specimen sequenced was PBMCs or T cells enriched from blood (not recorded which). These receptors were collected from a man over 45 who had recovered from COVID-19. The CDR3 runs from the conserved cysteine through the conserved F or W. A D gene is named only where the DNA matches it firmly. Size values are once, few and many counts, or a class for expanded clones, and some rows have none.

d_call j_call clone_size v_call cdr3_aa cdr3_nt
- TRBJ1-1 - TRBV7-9 CASSYGRGGTEAFF TGTGCCAGCAGCTACGGTCGGGGTGGCACTGAAGCTTTCTTT
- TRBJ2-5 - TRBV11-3 CASSEDSQETQYF TGTGCCAGCAGCGAGGACAGCCAAGAGACCCAGTACTTC
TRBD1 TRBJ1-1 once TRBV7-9 CASSPRTGRNTEAFF TGTGCCAGCAGCCCACGGACAGGAAGGAACACTGAAGCTTTCTTT
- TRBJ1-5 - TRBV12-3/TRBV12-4 CASSFLDNQPQHF TGTGCCAGCAGTTTTCTAGACAATCAGCCCCAGCATTTT
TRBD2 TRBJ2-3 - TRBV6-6 CASSLGLAGGDTQYF TGTGCCAGCAGCCTGGGACTAGCGGGGGGCGATACGCAGTATTTT
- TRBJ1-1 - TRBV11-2 CASSWELLNTEAFF TGTGCCAGCAGCTGGGAGCTGCTGAACACTGAAGCTTTCTTT
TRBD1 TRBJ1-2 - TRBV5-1 CASSRTPGQKGSGYTF TGCGCCAGCAGTCGCACCCCGGGACAGAAAGGGAGTGGCTACACCTTC
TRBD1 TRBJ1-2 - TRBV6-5 CASWDSYYGYTF TGTGCCAGCTGGGACAGCTACTATGGCTACACCTTC
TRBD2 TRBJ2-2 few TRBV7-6 CASSISGGFTGELFF TGTGCCAGCAGCATAAGCGGGGGGTTCACCGGGGAGCTGTTTTTT
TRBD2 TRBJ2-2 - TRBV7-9 CASSPTEGIGGGGAGELFF TGTGCCAGCAGCCCCACCGAGGGGATCGGCGGGGGAGGAGCGGGGGAGCTGTTTTTT
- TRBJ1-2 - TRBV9 CASSVEAQGNYGYTF TGTGCCAGCAGCGTAGAGGCTCAGGGGAACTATGGCTACACCTTC
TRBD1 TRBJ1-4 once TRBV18 CASSPSMTGLNEKLFF TGTGCCAGCTCACCGTCGATGACAGGGTTGAATGAAAAACTGTTTTTT
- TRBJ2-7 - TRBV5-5 CASSDTEISYEQYF TGTGCCAGCAGCGACACAGAGATTTCCTACGAGCAGTACTTC
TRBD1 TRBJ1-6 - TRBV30 CAWSVPGGQGVALHF TGTGCCTGGAGTGTTCCCGGGGGACAGGGAGTCGCCCTCCACTTT
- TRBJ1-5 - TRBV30 CAWSEFLRGNQPQHF TGTGCCTGGAGTGAATTTCTTCGGGGGAATCAGCCCCAGCATTTT
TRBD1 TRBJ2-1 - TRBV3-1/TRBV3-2 CASSQTTGGNEQFF TGTGCCAGCAGCCAAACTACAGGGGGAAATGAGCAGTTCTTC
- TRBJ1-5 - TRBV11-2 CASSLSGGQPQHF TGTGCCAGCAGCTTGTCTGGCGGTCAGCCCCAGCATTTT
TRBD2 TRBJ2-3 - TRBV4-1 CASSPRGGGGDTQYF TGCGCCAGCAGTCCCCGGGGCGGGGGGGGAGATACGCAGTATTTT
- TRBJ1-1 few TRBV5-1 CASSLAGGVSLNTEAFF TGCGCCAGCAGCTTGGCCGGGGGAGTGAGTCTGAACACTGAAGCTTTCTTT
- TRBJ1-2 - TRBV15 CATSRVIGSNYGYTF TGTGCCACCAGCAGAGTTATCGGGTCTAACTATGGCTACACCTTC
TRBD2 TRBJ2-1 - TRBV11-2 CASSLFSGGFDEQFF TGTGCCAGCAGCTTATTTAGCGGGGGGTTTGATGAGCAGTTCTTC
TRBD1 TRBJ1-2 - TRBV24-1 CATSERTGTGYTF TGTGCCACCAGTGAGCGGACAGGTACTGGCTACACCTTC
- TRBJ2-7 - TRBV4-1 CASSQRDNSYEQYF TGCGCCAGCAGCCAACGGGACAACTCCTACGAGCAGTACTTC
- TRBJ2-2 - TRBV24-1 CATSGAGAQGTGELFF TGTGCCACCAGTGGGGCAGGAGCTCAGGGCACCGGGGAGCTGTTTTTT
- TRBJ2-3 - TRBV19 CASSIRQLSTDTQYF TGTGCCAGTAGTATAAGACAGCTAAGCACAGATACGCAGTATTTT
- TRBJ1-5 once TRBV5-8 CASSLAYQPQHF TGTGCCAGCAGCTTGGCCTATCAGCCCCAGCATTTT
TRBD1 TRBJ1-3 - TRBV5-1 CASSLSGTGDRTGNTIYF TGCGCCAGCAGCTTGAGCGGGACAGGGGATCGCACTGGAAACACCATATATTTT
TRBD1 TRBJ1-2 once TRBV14 CASSRQGGYTF TGTGCCAGCAGCCGACAGGGTGGCTACACCTTC
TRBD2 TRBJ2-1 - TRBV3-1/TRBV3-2 CASSQVAGGGEQFF TGTGCCAGCAGCCAAGTAGCGGGGGGTGGTGAGCAGTTCTTC
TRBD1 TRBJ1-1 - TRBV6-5 CASSYAGGRTEAFF TGTGCCAGCAGTTACGCAGGGGGCCGCACTGAAGCTTTCTTT
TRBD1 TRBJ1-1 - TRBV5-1 CASSLQGTANTEAFF TGCGCCAGCAGCTTACAAGGGACAGCGAACACTGAAGCTTTCTTT
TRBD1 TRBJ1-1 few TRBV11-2 CASSISDRQDTEAFF TGTGCCAGCAGCATCTCGGACAGGCAGGACACTGAAGCTTTCTTT
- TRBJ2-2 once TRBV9 CASSPRTNTGELFF TGTGCCAGCAGCCCGCGGACGAACACCGGGGAGCTGTTTTTT
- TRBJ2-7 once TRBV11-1 CASSLLSYEQYF TGTGCCAGCAGCCTACTCTCCTACGAGCAGTACTTC
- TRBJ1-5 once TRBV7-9 CASSLTTANQPQHF TGTGCCAGCAGCCTAACGACAGCCAATCAGCCCCAGCATTTT
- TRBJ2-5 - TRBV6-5 CASSARQAQETQYF TGTGCCAGCAGCGCGAGACAGGCCCAAGAGACCCAGTACTTC
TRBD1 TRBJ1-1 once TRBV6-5 CASSSMTGGSTEAFF TGTGCCAGCAGTTCCATGACAGGGGGTAGCACTGAAGCTTTCTTT